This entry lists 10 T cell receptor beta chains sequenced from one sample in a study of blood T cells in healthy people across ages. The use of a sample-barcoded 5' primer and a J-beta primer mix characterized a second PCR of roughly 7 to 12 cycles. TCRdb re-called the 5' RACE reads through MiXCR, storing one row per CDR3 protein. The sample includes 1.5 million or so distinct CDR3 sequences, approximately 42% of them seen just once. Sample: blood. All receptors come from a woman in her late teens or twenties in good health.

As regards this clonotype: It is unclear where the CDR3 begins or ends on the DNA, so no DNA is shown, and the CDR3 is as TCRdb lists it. CDR3 residues: CASSTAVGSGTFF. The chain is built from TRBV6-1 and TRBJ1-1. The CDR3 comprises 13 residues, both ends counted. Looked up from germline, CDR1 is MNHNS and CDR2 is SASEGT.

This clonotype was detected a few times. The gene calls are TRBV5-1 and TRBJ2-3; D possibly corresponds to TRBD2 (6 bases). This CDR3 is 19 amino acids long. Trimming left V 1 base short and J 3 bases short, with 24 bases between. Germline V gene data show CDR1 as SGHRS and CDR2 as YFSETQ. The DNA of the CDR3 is TGCGCCAGCAGCTTGTACGACGGAGCCGGGAGTGGGTTAACAGATACGCAGTATTTT. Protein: CASSLYDGAGSGLTDTQYF.

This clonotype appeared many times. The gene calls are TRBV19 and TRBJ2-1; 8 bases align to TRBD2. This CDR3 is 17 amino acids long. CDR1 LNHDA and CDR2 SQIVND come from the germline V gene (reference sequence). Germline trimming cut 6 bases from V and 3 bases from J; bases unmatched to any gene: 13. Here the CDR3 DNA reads TGTGCCAGTAGGTCCCCTGCGGGGGGACATGTCTACAATGAGCAGTTCTTC. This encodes CASRSPAGGHVYNEQFF.

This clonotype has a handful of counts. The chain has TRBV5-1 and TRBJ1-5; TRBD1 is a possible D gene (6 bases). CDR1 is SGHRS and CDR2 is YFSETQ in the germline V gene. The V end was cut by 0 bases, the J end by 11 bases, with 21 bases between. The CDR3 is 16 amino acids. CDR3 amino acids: CASSLAPSGAGEAQHF. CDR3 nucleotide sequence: TGCGCCAGCAGCTTGGCCCCTTCAGGGGCTGGGGAAGCCCAGCATTTT.

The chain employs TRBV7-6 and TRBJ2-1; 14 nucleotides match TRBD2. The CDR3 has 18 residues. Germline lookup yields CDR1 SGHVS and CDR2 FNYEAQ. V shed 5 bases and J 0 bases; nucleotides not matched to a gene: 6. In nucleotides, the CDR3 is TGTGCCAGCAGCCCGGGACTAGCGGGGGATACCTCCTACAATGAGCAGTTCTTC. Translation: CASSPGLAGDTSYNEQFF.

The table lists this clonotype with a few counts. The CDR3 protein is CSAPNWDSPGETQYF. The CDR3 nucleotides are TGCAGTGCCCCGAATTGGGACTCTCCGGGAGAGACCCAGTACTTC. This sequence joins TRBV20-1 and TRBJ2-5; TRBD2 is a possible D gene (6 bases). There are 15 residues in the CDR3. Germline assignment: CDR1 DFQATT and CDR2 SNEGSKA (reference sequence). The ends were cut back, 6 bases at V and 4 bases at J, with 21 bases in the middle.

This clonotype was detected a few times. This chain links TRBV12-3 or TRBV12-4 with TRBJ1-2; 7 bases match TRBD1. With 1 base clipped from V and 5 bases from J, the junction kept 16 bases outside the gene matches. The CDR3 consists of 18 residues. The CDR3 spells CASSLGLTGTAYSYGYTF. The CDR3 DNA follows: TGTGCCAGCAGTTTAGGGTTGACCGGGACAGCCTATAGTTATGGCTACACCTTC.

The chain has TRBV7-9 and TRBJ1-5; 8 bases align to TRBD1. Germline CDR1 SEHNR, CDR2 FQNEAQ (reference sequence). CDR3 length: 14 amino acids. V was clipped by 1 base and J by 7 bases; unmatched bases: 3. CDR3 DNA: TGTGCCAGCAGCTTAGGGACAGGGCGACAGCCCCAGCATTTT. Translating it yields CASSLGTGRQPQHF.

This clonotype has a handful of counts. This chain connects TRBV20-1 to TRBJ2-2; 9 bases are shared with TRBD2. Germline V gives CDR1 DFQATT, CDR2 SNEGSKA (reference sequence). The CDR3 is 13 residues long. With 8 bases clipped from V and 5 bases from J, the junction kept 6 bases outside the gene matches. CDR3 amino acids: CSTVSGRTGELFF. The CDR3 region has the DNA TGCAGTACGGTTAGCGGGAGAACCGGGGAGCTGTTTTTT.

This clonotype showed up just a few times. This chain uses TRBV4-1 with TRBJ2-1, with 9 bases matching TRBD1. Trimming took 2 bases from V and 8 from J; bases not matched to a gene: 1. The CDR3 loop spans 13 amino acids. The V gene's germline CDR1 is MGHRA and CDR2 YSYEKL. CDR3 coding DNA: TGCGCCAGCAGCCAAAGGACAGGGGATGAGCAGTTCTTC. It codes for CASSQRTGDEQFF.